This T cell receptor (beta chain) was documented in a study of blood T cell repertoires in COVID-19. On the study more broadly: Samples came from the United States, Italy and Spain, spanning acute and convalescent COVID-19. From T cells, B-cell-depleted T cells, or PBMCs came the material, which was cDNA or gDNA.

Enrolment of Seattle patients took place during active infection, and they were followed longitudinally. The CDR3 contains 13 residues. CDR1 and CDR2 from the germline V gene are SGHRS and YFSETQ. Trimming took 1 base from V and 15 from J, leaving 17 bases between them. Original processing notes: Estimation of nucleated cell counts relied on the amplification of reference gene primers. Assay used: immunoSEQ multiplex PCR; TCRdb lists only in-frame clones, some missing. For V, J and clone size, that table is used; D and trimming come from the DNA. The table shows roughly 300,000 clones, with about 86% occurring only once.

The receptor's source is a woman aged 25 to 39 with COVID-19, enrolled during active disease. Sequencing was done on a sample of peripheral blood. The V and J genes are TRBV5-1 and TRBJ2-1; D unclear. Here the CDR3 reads CASSLNTHEQAFF. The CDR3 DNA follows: TGCGCCAGCAGCTTGAATACCCACGAGCAGGCGTTCTTC. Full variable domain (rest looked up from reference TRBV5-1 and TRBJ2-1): KAGVTQTPRYLIKTRGQQVTLSCSPISGHRSVSWYQQTPGQGLQFLFEYFSETQRNKGNFPGRFSGRQFSNSRSEMNVSTLELGDSALYLCASSLNTHEQAFFGPGTRLTVL.